This TCR beta chain originates from a study of post-analysis software for immune sequencing data. With 3 bases clipped from V and 0 bases from J, the junction kept 7 bases outside the gene matches. The CDR3 runs 18 residues. Note on this clonotype: Its antigen is as yet unknown.

Incorporated into the TCR beta cDNA libraries were unique molecular identifiers, which served to reduce PCR and sequencing biases. A single record per CDR3 protein comes from TCRdb applying MiXCR to the PCR reads. The table lists hundreds of thousands of distinct CDR3 sequences, more than 30% of them singletons. Study-wide results and caveats: Five TRBV segments, including TRBV5-6, TRBV5-1 and TRBV20-1, were more frequent in patients than controls.

The sequence derives from a girl aged 2 to 10 with multiple sclerosis. The chain combines TRBV12-3 or TRBV12-4 with TRBJ2-6; 8 nucleotides align to TRBD2. The sequenced sample was blood. CDR3 coding DNA: TGTGCCAGCAGTTTCGGGGTAGCGGGAAGCTCTGGGGCCAACGTCCTGACTTTC. It is translated as CASSFGVAGSSGANVLTF.